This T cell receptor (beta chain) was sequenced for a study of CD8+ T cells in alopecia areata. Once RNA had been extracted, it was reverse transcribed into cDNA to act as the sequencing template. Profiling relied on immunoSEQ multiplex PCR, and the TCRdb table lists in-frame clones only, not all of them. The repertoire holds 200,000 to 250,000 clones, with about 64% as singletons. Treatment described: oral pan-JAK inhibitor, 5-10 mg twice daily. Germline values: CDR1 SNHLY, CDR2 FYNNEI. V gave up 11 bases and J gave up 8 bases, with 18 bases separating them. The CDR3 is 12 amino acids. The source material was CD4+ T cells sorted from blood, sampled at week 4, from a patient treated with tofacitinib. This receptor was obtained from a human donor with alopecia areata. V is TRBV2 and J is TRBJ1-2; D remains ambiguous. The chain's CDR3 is CAGRVARYGYTF. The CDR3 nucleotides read TGTGCCGGGAGAGTTGCCCGCTACGGCTACACCTTC.